This entry lists 30 T cell receptor beta chains sequenced from one sample in a study of blood T cell repertoires in COVID-19. Measured with immunoSEQ multiplex PCR; TCRdb has only the in-frame clones, and not every one. The sample contains 250,000 to 400,000 clones, under 90% of which appear only once. Sequenced sample: peripheral blood. These receptors were obtained from a woman aged 25 to 39 with COVID-19, enrolled during active disease.

This clone showed up just once. At one end the junction does not follow the germline gene, possibly because of a read error. J is TRBJ1-2 and V is TRBV24-1; D is ambiguous. Germline assignment: CDR1 KGHDR and CDR2 SFDVKD. The length of the CDR3 is 14 residues. DNA for the CDR3: TGTGCCACCAGTGAGGCAAATTTTAACTATGGCTATACCTTC. Its translation is CATSEANFNYGYTF.

This clone has only one observation. The chain uses TRBV29-1 and TRBJ2-3; TRBD2 aligns across 7 bases. Trimming removed 0 bases from V and 1 base from J; junction bases left unmatched: 4. CDR1 is SQVTM, CDR2 ANQGSEA, per germline. CDR3 length: 15 amino acids. The CDR3 DNA reads as TGCAGCGTTGAAGACCGGACTAGGGGCACAGATACGCAGTATTTT. It is translated as CSVEDRTRGTDTQYF.

V gene TRBV24-1 combines with J gene TRBJ2-3, with TRBD2 identical over 8 bases. Germline V lookup: CDR1 KGHDR, CDR2 SFDVKD. V was clipped by 3 bases and J by 1 base; unmatched bases: 8. The CDR3 extends over 17 amino acids. The CDR3 spells CATSDARLAGGTDTQYF. CDR3 in DNA: TGTGCCACCAGTGATGCCCGTCTAGCGGGCGGCACAGATACGCAGTATTTT.

The CDR3 sequence is CAIREQGTNEKLFF. The DNA for the CDR3 is TGTGCCATCAGGGAGCAGGGTACTAATGAAAAACTGTTTTTT. V gene TRBV10-3 combines with J gene TRBJ1-4; a weak D match, TRBD1 (5 bases). This CDR3 has 14 residues. Germline-derived CDR1 and CDR2 are ENHRY and SYGVKD. Trimming pared 6 bases from V and 2 bases from J, leaving 10 bases between.

The CDR3 loop reads CASSYSRGYHTEAFF. CDR3 DNA: TGTGCCAGCAGTTACTCACGAGGGTATCACACTGAAGCTTTCTTT. The chain uses TRBV6-5 and TRBJ1-1; D not certain. Germline-derived CDR1 and CDR2 are MNHEY and SVGAGI. CDR3 length equals 15 residues. Trimming cost V 0 bases and J 3 bases, with 11 bases left between them.

This clone was seen once. This sequence joins TRBV10-3 and TRBJ1-3, with 9 bases lining up with TRBD1. Germline CDR1 reads ENHRY; CDR2 reads SYGVKD. This CDR3 has 16 residues. The J segment lost 4 bases and the V segment lost 6 bases, leaving 10 bases of the junction unmatched. In DNA form, the CDR3 reads TGTGCCATCAGGCAGCCGGGACAGGGAGACGGAAACACCATATATTTT. Its translation is CAIRQPGQGDGNTIYF.

Concerning this clone itself: In the same sample, other DNA sequences code for this CDR3. This sequence joins TRBV30 and TRBJ1-2; TRBD1 agrees at 7 bases. V was clipped by 5 bases and J by 7 bases; unmatched bases: 4. Germline V gene lookup returns CDR1 GTSNPN and CDR2 SVGIG (reference sequence). The CDR3 spans 11 residues. CDR3 sequence reads: CAWSQGGGYTF. For the CDR3, the DNA is TGTGCCTGGTCTCAGGGGGGTGGCTACACCTTC.

This clone appeared a single time. The CDR3 DNA sequence: TGTGCCAGCAGCTTAGGCGGGACCCATGGCTACACCTTC. As protein: CASSLGGTHGYTF. The rearrangement joins TRBV7-8 to TRBJ1-2, with a tentative D call TRBD1 (5 bases). Trimming removed 1 base at V and 6 bases at J, with 9 bases between. The CDR3 is 13 amino acids. Per germline, CDR1 SGHVS and CDR2 FQNEAQ.

The rearrangement links TRBV18 to TRBJ2-7; 10 bases are shared with TRBD2. The CDR3 covers 16 residues. V lost 4 bases, J lost 2 bases, and 8 bases stayed unmatched. Germline V CDR1 and CDR2: KGHSH, LQKENI. The CDR3 coding sequence is TGTGCCAGCTCACTGGTCGTCGGGACTAGCGCCTACGAGCAGTACTTC. The encoded protein is CASSLVVGTSAYEQYF. The variable domain in full, completed from reference TRBV18 and TRBJ2-7, reads NAGVMQNPRHLVRRRGQEARLRCSPMKGHSHVYWYRQLPEEGLKFMVYLQKENIIDESGMPKERFSAEFPKEGPSILRIQQVVRGDSAAYFCASSLVVGTSAYEQYFGPGTRLTVT.

This chain links TRBV3-1 (or the pseudogene TRBV3-2) with TRBJ2-7; 11 nucleotides align to TRBD1. Trimming took 4 bases from V and 3 from J; bases not matched to a gene: 5. The CDR3 contains 15 residues. Germline V gene sequence: CDR1 LGHDT, CDR2 YNNKEL (reference sequence). The CDR3 spells CASSLVGTGGYEQYF. CDR3 nucleotides: TGTGCCAGCAGCCTCGTCGGGACAGGGGGCTACGAGCAGTACTTC.

The chain has TRBV12-3 or TRBV12-4 and TRBJ1-2, with a tentative D call TRBD1 (6 bases). This CDR3 spans 12 amino acids. With 6 bases removed from V and 9 bases from J, the gap between germline ends came to 14 bases. CDR3: CASRGSRGSYTF. The CDR3 DNA reads TGTGCCAGCAGGGGGTCCAGGGGCAGCTACACCTTC.

The V gene is TRBV7-9, the J gene TRBJ1-6; 8 bases map to TRBD1. Germline assignment: CDR1 SEHNR and CDR2 FQNEAQ (reference sequence). CDR3 length: 14 amino acids. J lost 4 bases, V lost 9 bases, and 5 bases had no gene match. The CDR3 reads CASTDRGYNSPLHF. The CDR3 nucleotides are TGTGCCAGTACTGACAGGGGTTATAATTCACCCCTCCACTTT.

This chain joins TRBV28 and TRBJ1-2; TRBD1 might be the D (6 bases). The V and J ends lost 5 bases and 6 bases respectively, with 19 bases between them. The CDR3 is 15 amino acids. Germline values: CDR1 MDHEN, CDR2 SYDVKM. The CDR3 region has the DNA TGTGCCAGCAGTACCCCTCGGGGGGCATCGGATGGCTACACCTTC. Translated, it gives CASSTPRGASDGYTF.

This clone was seen once. The chain couples TRBV19 to TRBJ1-5; D is unclear. Germline CDR1 is LNHDA and CDR2 is SQIVND (reference sequence). V lost 4 bases, J lost 7 bases, and 20 bases lay in between. The CDR3 is made up of 16 amino acids. CDR3 coding DNA: TGTGCCAGTAGTACAACCACTCAGGAACGTGGCCAGCCCCAGCATTTT. Its translation is CASSTTTQERGQPQHF.

The chain couples TRBV7-9 to TRBJ2-7; 9 bases match TRBD1. J was trimmed by 5 bases and V by 2 bases; bases with no gene match: 7. From germline, CDR1 is SEHNR and CDR2 FQNEAQ (reference sequence). The CDR3 has 15 residues. The DNA of the CDR3 is TGTGCCAGCAGCTTATTTGGGACAGGGTATAACGAGCAGTACTTC. It codes for CASSLFGTGYNEQYF.

V usage is TRBV11-2 and J usage is TRBJ2-1; 10 nucleotides agree with TRBD2. Germline V lookup: CDR1 SGHAT, CDR2 FQNNGV. This CDR3 has 16 residues. V gave up 1 base and J gave up 15 bases; unmatched junction bases: 15. Written as DNA, the CDR3 is TGTGCCAGCAGCTTAGTTCCCAAGCGGGAGGGCCATCATCCGTTCTTC. Residues: CASSLVPKREGHHPFF.

J is TRBJ2-1 and V is TRBV3-1 (or the pseudogene TRBV3-2); D perhaps matches TRBD2 (6 bases). The CDR3 loop spans 13 amino acids. Trimming pared 4 bases from V and 5 bases from J, leaving 9 bases between. Looked up from germline, CDR1 is LGHDT and CDR2 is YNNKEL (reference sequence). CDR3 sequence reads: CASSPRLDNEQFF. Here the CDR3 DNA reads TGTGCCAGCAGCCCCCGACTAGACAATGAGCAGTTCTTC.

A note on this clone: Other nucleotide sequences from this sample produce the same CDR3. The gene calls are TRBV19 and TRBJ2-1; D gene unclear. Trimming shortened V by 3 bases and J by 4 bases, and 7 bases separated the two germline ends. Germline V gene data show CDR1 as LNHDA and CDR2 as SQIVND (reference sequence). This CDR3 comprises 13 residues. CDR3 nucleotide sequence: TGTGCCAGTAGTATTTCCGGGTACAATGAGCAGTTCTTC. This sequence encodes CASSISGYNEQFF.

This clone was counted a single time. Germline is not matched at one junction end, which may reflect a read error. The gene calls are TRBV2 and TRBJ2-4; TRBD1 matches at 9 bases. Per germline, CDR1 SNHLY and CDR2 FYNNEI. The CDR3 is made up of 13 amino acids. In nucleotides, the CDR3 is TGTGCCAGCAGTAACCGCGGCGGGGACAGGGCCGACTTC. Amino acid sequence: CASSNRGGDRADF. Based on the CDR3 plus reference TRBV2 and TRBJ2-4, the full variable domain is EPEVTQTPSHQVTQMGQEVILRCVPISNHLYFYWYRQILGQKVEFLVSFYNNEISEKSEIFDDQFSVERPDGSNFTLKIRSTKLEDSAMYFCASSNRGGDRADFGAGTRLSVL.

This chain joins TRBV28 and TRBJ1-1; D uncertain. The length of the CDR3 is 12 residues. V was shortened by 8 bases and J by 7 bases, with 14 bases between the two germline ends. In germline, CDR1 is MDHEN, CDR2 SYDVKM. CDR3 region: CASGLRGYEAFF. CDR3 sequence (DNA): TGTGCCAGCGGGTTGAGAGGCTATGAAGCTTTCTTT.

V and J are TRBV9 and TRBJ1-2; 11 nucleotides line up with TRBD1. The CDR3 sequence is 15 residues long. V lost 4 bases to trimming and J lost 7 bases; unmatched junction nucleotides: 9. Looked up from germline, CDR1 is SGDLS and CDR2 is YYNGEE. Here the CDR3 reads CASSPRTGGTFGYTF. CDR3 bases: TGTGCCAGCAGCCCACGGACAGGGGGCACTTTTGGCTACACCTTC.

In DNA form, the CDR3 reads TGTGCCAGCAGTAGGGGGACAGGGCGCACCGGGGAGCTGTTTTTT. Translation gives CASSRGTGRTGELFF. The rearrangement joins TRBV6-5 to TRBJ2-2, with 9 bases aligning to TRBD1. V shed 5 bases and J 4 bases; nucleotides not matched to a gene: 5. This CDR3 is 15 amino acids long. Germline loops: CDR1 MNHEY, CDR2 SVGAGI.

The chain employs TRBV19 and TRBJ1-4; 8 bases are shared with TRBD1. CDR1 and CDR2 (germline): LNHDA, SQIVND (reference sequence). The ends lost 7 bases at V and 8 bases at J; junction bases unmatched: 9. This CDR3 spans 14 amino acids. The CDR3 coding sequence is TGTGCCAGTACATCGACAGGGGCCCACGAAAAACTGTTTTTT. Protein: CASTSTGAHEKLFF.

This clone was found once. In the same sample, other DNA sequences code for this CDR3. V is TRBV5-1 and J is TRBJ1-1, with TRBD1 as a possible D gene (6 bases). Germline values: CDR1 SGHRS, CDR2 YFSETQ. Trimming pared 0 bases from V and 4 bases from J, leaving 10 bases between. CDR3 length: 14 residues. The CDR3: CASSLGQVGTEAFF. As DNA, the CDR3 is TGCGCCAGCAGCTTGGGACAGGTAGGCACTGAAGCTTTCTTT.

The chain combines TRBV10-3 with TRBJ1-3, with D hard to call. Germline CDR1 ENHRY, CDR2 SYGVKD. The CDR3 is made up of 14 amino acids. The V gene lost 3 bases and the J gene lost 0 bases, with 6 bases spanning the gap. Here the CDR3 reads CAISDGSSGNTIYF. DNA of the CDR3: TGTGCCATCAGTGATGGCAGCTCTGGAAACACCATATATTTT.

The J gene is TRBJ1-2, the V gene TRBV12-3 or TRBV12-4, with 7 bases identical to TRBD1. V shed 5 bases, J shed 8 bases, and the junction held 8 bases outside the gene matches. The CDR3 length is 13 residues. The CDR3, as DNA: TGTGCCAGCAGTCTCAGGGGGTCGGGGGGCTACACCTTC. Translated: CASSLRGSGGYTF.

About this clone itself: Other DNA sequences in the same sample also yield this CDR3. V usage is TRBV5-1 and J usage is TRBJ2-3, with 9 bases fitting TRBD1. V was pared by 4 bases and J by 3 bases, with 3 bases of the junction left unmatched. Germline CDR1 and CDR2: SGHRS and YFSETQ. This CDR3 contains 14 residues. This CDR3 is CASSTGQGTDTQYF. The CDR3 region has the DNA TGCGCCAGCAGCACAGGACAGGGGACAGATACGCAGTATTTT.

This chain connects TRBV27 to TRBJ1-2, with TRBD1 matching 10 bases. V gave up 7 bases and J gave up 4 bases; unmatched junction bases: 6. This CDR3 spans 14 amino acids. The germline V gene encodes CDR1 MNHEY and CDR2 SMNVEV (reference sequence). The CDR3 nucleotides read TGTGCCAGCAAACGGACAGGGGGAGGCTATGGCTACACCTTC. Translating it yields CASKRTGGGYGYTF.

The CDR3 sequence is CASSTDRDSGNTIYF. CDR3 bases: TGTGCCAGCAGCACCGACAGGGACTCTGGAAACACCATATATTTT. The V call is TRBV7-9, the J call TRBJ1-3; the match to TRBD1 covers 7 bases. The trim removed 5 bases at V and 0 bases at J, leaving 4 bases unmatched. Germline CDR1 SEHNR, CDR2 FQNEAQ (reference sequence). The length of the CDR3 is 15 residues.

The V gene is TRBV2, the J gene TRBJ2-2, with D hard to call. The CDR3 is 15 amino acids. Germline values: CDR1 SNHLY, CDR2 FYNNEI. The germline V and J ends were trimmed by 6 bases and 6 bases, with 17 bases remaining between them. CDR3 nucleotides: TGTGCCAGCAGAATTTCGACTGGGTTGGCCGGGGAGCTGTTTTTT. Its protein is CASRISTGLAGELFF.